The rows below give T cell receptor beta chains drawn from one sample of a study. TCRdb re-called the RT-PCR reads through MiXCR, storing one row per CDR3 protein. The sample shows about 700,000 distinct CDR3 sequences, approximately 15% of them seen only once. Specimen: memory CD4+ T cells from blood. The receptors here all came from a female donor in good health, serving as a healthy control. Each CDR3 is given with its conserved first and last residue.

TRBJ2-5	TRBV10-3	CAISESTRRQETQYF
TRBJ2-1	TRBV7-2	CASGLAPGQFF
TRBJ2-7	TRBV28	CASRPASGSREQYF
TRBJ2-3	TRBV15	CATSRDVGDTQYF
TRBJ2-7	TRBV20-1	CSAKFAAHEQYF
TRBJ2-2	TRBV20-1	CSARWAIGGTGELFF
TRBJ2-5	TRBV18	CASSRDSLFPRYQETQYF
TRBJ2-1	TRBV7-2	CASSPSSGRAGLQFF
TRBJ2-2	TRBV6-2/TRBV6-3	CASSYVAGEDTGELFF
TRBJ2-7	TRBV28	CASSLQTGYPYEQYF